Below are 18 T cell receptor beta chains sequenced from a single sample in a study of blood T cell repertoires in COVID-19. This table comes from immunoSEQ multiplex PCR, and its TCRdb copy is limited to in-frame clones, with some not included. Of 70,000 to 90,000 clones listed, around 80% were seen once; the top ten hold about 11%. The sequenced material came from peripheral blood. These receptors came from a man between 65 and 79 years old with acute or convalescent COVID-19.

The rearrangement joins TRBV19 to TRBJ1-5; 9 nucleotides align to TRBD1. The CDR3 sequence is 16 residues long. Germline loops: CDR1 LNHDA, CDR2 SQIVND (reference sequence). J gave up 6 bases and V 4 bases, and 10 bases lay outside the gene matches. CDR3 region: CASSTTGTGMTQPQHF. CDR3 DNA sequence: TGTGCCAGTAGTACGACCGGGACAGGGATGACTCAGCCCCAGCATTTT.

The chain carries TRBV2 and TRBJ2-5; 7 bases align to TRBD2. J was trimmed by 4 bases and V by 1 base; bases with no gene match: 3. CDR1 and CDR2 (germline): SNHLY, FYNNEI. The CDR3 consists of 14 residues. In nucleotides, the CDR3 is TGTGCCAGCAGTGAAGAACTAGCGCCAGAGACCCAGTACTTC. Its translation: CASSEELAPETQYF.

V and J are TRBV2 and TRBJ2-3; 10 bases match TRBD1. The CDR3 runs 14 residues. Germline loops: CDR1 SNHLY, CDR2 FYNNEI. The V gene end was trimmed by 7 bases and the J gene end by 4 bases; junction bases not matched to a gene: 5. CDR3 in DNA: TGTGCCAGCATGACGGACAGGGGGGCAGATACGCAGTATTTT. Its translation is CASMTDRGADTQYF.

This chain links TRBV5-6 with TRBJ2-3; D is unresolved. The CDR3 runs to 16 residues. CDR1 and CDR2 (germline): SGHDT, YYEEEE. V shed 3 bases and J shed 0 bases, with 14 bases lying between them. CDR3 protein: CASSYGPRSSTDTQYF. The CDR3 DNA sequence: TGTGCCAGCAGCTATGGGCCCCGGTCTAGCACAGATACGCAGTATTTT. The complete variable domain, with remaining parts taken from reference TRBV5-6 and TRBJ2-3, reads DAGVTQSPTHLIKTRGQQVTLRCSPKSGHDTVSWYQQALGQGPQFIFQYYEEEERQRGNFPDRFSGHQFPNYSSELNVNALLLGDSALYLCASSYGPRSSTDTQYFGPGTRLTVL.

The chain joins TRBV3-1 (or the pseudogene TRBV3-2) to TRBJ1-2; unclear D gene. Germline V gene sequence: CDR1 LGHDT, CDR2 YNNKEL (reference sequence). The CDR3 is 12 amino acids. V shed 8 bases and J shed 8 bases, with 15 bases lying between them. The chain's CDR3 is CASWQAEMGYTF. The DNA of the CDR3 is TGTGCCAGCTGGCAGGCTGAAATGGGCTACACCTTC.

This sequence joins TRBV12-3 or TRBV12-4 and TRBJ1-2; 9 bases map to TRBD1. Losses at the gene ends were 4 bases for V and 6 bases for J; bases not matched to a gene: 3. CDR3 length equals 13 residues. CDR3 in amino acids: CASSSWDRDGYTF. The CDR3 DNA is TGTGCCAGCAGTTCCTGGGACAGGGATGGCTACACCTTC.

V and J are TRBV5-1 and TRBJ2-1, with no clear D. Germline-derived CDR1 and CDR2 are SGHRS and YFSETQ. The CDR3 runs to 13 residues. V lost 1 base, J lost 3 bases, and 5 bases lay in between. CDR3 nucleotides: TGCGCCAGCAGCTTGCCCAGCTACAATGAGCAGTTCTTC. Translated, it gives CASSLPSYNEQFF.

CDR3 DNA: TGCGCCAGCAGCTTGGCTAACACTGAAGCTTTCTTT. As protein: CASSLANTEAFF. This rearrangement joins TRBV5-1 to TRBJ1-1; D not certain. Germline CDR1 SGHRS, CDR2 YFSETQ. This CDR3 is 12 amino acids long. V was pared by 0 bases and J by 2 bases, with 2 bases between. The full variable domain, rest sourced from reference TRBV5-1 and TRBJ1-1, is KAGVTQTPRYLIKTRGQQVTLSCSPISGHRSVSWYQQTPGQGLQFLFEYFSETQRNKGNFPGRFSGRQFSNSRSEMNVSTLELGDSALYLCASSLANTEAFFGQGTRLTVV.

This clone has only one observation. V and J are TRBV6-5 and TRBJ2-7; D might be TRBD1 (5 bases). This CDR3 contains 13 residues. From germline, CDR1 is MNHEY and CDR2 SVGAGI. Trimming removed 5 bases from V and 4 bases from J, with 12 bases in between. The CDR3 nucleotides are TGTGCCAGCAGTACAGGTTTTGGTTACGAGCAGTACTTC. Protein: CASSTGFGYEQYF.

This chain uses TRBV6-6 with TRBJ1-5, with D possibly TRBD1 on 5 matching bases. V lost 8 bases and J lost 7, with 12 bases in between. The germline CDR1 and CDR2 sequences are MNHNY and SVGAGI (reference sequence). CDR3 size: 12 residues. The CDR3 DNA reads as TGTGCCAGCCGAAGGGGCGAACAGCCCCAGCATTTT. Its protein product is CASRRGEQPQHF.

In DNA form, the CDR3 reads TGTGCCAGCTCACCTGCAGGGAAAAGATCTACCTCTGGCTACACCTTC. Protein: CASSPAGKRSTSGYTF. The chain employs TRBV18 and TRBJ1-2, with D perhaps TRBD1 (5 bases). The CDR3 is 16 amino acids. Germline V gene data show CDR1 as KGHSH and CDR2 as LQKENI. Trimming pared 3 bases from V and 7 bases from J, leaving 21 bases between.

This chain connects TRBV4-1 to TRBJ2-3, with D perhaps TRBD2 (6 bases). This CDR3 spans 15 amino acids. Germline V gene data show CDR1 as MGHRA and CDR2 as YSYEKL. V dropped 3 bases and J dropped 5 bases, with 15 bases sitting between them. For the CDR3, the DNA is TGCGCCAGCAGCCAGGCCCCCGGGGGTGTAGATACGCAGTATTTT. This codes for CASSQAPGGVDTQYF.

This clone was seen only once. The rearrangement joins TRBV11-2 to TRBJ2-7, with TRBD1 as a possible D gene (5 bases). There are 15 residues in the CDR3. Looked up from germline, CDR1 is SGHAT and CDR2 is FQNNGV. V was cut by 4 bases and J by 7 bases, with 20 bases left in between. CDR3 DNA: TGTGCCAGCAGCTGGGCTCTAAATGGGGCAGAAGAGCAGTACGTC. Its protein product is CASSWALNGAEEQYV.

The rearrangement uses TRBV7-2 and TRBJ2-3, with 10 nucleotides matching TRBD2. Germline V gene lookup returns CDR1 SGHTA and CDR2 FQGNSA. Germline trimming cut 3 bases from V and 1 base from J; bases unmatched to any gene: 4. This CDR3 has 16 residues. The CDR3 DNA is TGTGCCAGCAGCTTTTGGCTAGCGGGGGGCACAGATACGCAGTATTTT. Translated: CASSFWLAGGTDTQYF.

This chain joins TRBV2 and TRBJ1-1; the match to TRBD1 covers 8 bases. V shed 6 bases, J shed 8 bases, and the junction held 8 bases outside the gene matches. This CDR3 region has 13 residues. Germline V gene lookup returns CDR1 SNHLY and CDR2 FYNNEI. In DNA form, the CDR3 reads TGTGCCAGCAGACTAGACAGGGGTCGGGAAGCTTTCTTT. It encodes CASRLDRGREAFF.

The rearrangement links TRBV4-2 to TRBJ1-5; TRBD1 aligns across 11 bases. The V and J ends lost 4 bases and 5 bases, in that order; junction bases with no gene match: 1. Germline V lookup: CDR1 LGHNA, CDR2 YNFKEQ. The CDR3 length is 14 residues. CDR3 sequence: CASSPDRGHQPQHF. The CDR3 DNA reads TGTGCCAGCAGCCCGGACAGGGGGCATCAGCCCCAGCATTTT.

This clone was found a few times. V gene TRBV15 combines with J gene TRBJ1-1; maybe TRBD1 (6 bases). V lost 5 bases, J lost 1 base, and 11 bases lay in between. The CDR3 covers 14 residues. Per the germline V gene, CDR1 is LNHNV and CDR2 is YYDKDF (reference sequence). CDR3 region: CATSLGGGNTEAFF. DNA of the CDR3: TGTGCCACCAGCCTAGGGGGGGGGAACACTGAAGCTTTCTTT.

The chain has TRBV2 and TRBJ2-3; weak D call: TRBD2 (6 bases). The ends were cut back, 7 bases at V and 5 bases at J, with 13 bases in the middle. The CDR3 runs 13 residues. Germline loops: CDR1 SNHLY, CDR2 FYNNEI. The CDR3: CASKASEQDTQYF. In DNA, the CDR3 is TGTGCCAGCAAAGCTAGCGAGCAAGATACGCAGTATTTT. Together with reference TRBV2 and TRBJ2-3, the CDR3 gives the full variable domain: EPEVTQTPSHQVTQMGQEVILRCVPISNHLYFYWYRQILGQKVEFLVSFYNNEISEKSEIFDDQFSVERPDGSNFTLKIRSTKLEDSAMYFCASKASEQDTQYFGPGTRLTVL.